The sequence of this T cell receptor (beta chain) was determined in a study of T-cell memory formation after mild COVID-19. This clonotype was picked up a small number of times. CDR3 size: 15 residues. Germline CDR1 and CDR2: SEHNR and FQNEAQ (reference sequence). V was cut by 5 bases and J by 2 bases, with 15 bases left in between. TCRdb reanalysed the 5' RACE reads using MiXCR and keeps one entry per CDR3 protein. The table shows about 390,000 distinct CDR3 sequences, with under 25% occurring only once. Material for sequencing was PBMCs or a T cell subset sorted from them (not recorded which). The sequence derives from an adult woman who had mild COVID-19 (a few samples of this study predate the infection). Cell type and time point are not known. The rearrangement joins TRBV7-9 to TRBJ1-1; no clear D gene. The CDR3 sequence is CASSHGRTSNTEAFF. The DNA of the CDR3 is TGTGCCAGCAGCCACGGAAGGACCTCAAACACTGAAGCTTTCTTT.